This is a list of T cell receptor beta chains from one sample in a study of metastatic and nonmetastatic thyroid tumors. Through MiXCR, TCRdb re-clonotyped the PCR reads. Seen here are tens of thousands of clones, under 20% observed once, and the top ten hold around 15%. What was sequenced was tumor tissue. Every receptor here comes from a female donor with papillary thyroid cancer or a benign thyroid nodule (not recorded which). Some clones in this sample may be carry-over from other donors' samples. CDR3s include the opening cysteine and the closing phenylalanine or tryptophan. A D gene is named only where the DNA matches it firmly. The size of a clone is reported for some rows only, either as once, few or many, or as a class for expanded clones.

j_gene: TRBJ2-7; d_gene: .; abundance: many; v_gene: TRBV4-3; CDR3aa: CASSQGDHLASDEQYF; CDR3nt: TGCGCCAGCAGCCAAGGGGACCATCTTGCCAGCGACGAGCAGTACTTC
j_gene: TRBJ2-2; d_gene: TRBD1; abundance: many; v_gene: TRBV7-2; CDR3aa: CASSPGQGTGELFF; CDR3nt: TGTGCCAGCAGCCCGGGACAGGGGACCGGGGAGCTGTTTTTT
j_gene: TRBJ2-5; d_gene: TRBD2; abundance: many; v_gene: TRBV4-3; CDR3aa: CASSHLTSEQETQYF; CDR3nt: TGCGCCAGCAGCCACCTTACTAGCGAACAAGAGACCCAGTACTTC
j_gene: TRBJ2-7; d_gene: TRBD1; abundance: many; v_gene: TRBV19; CDR3aa: CASSARRDRGNEQYF; CDR3nt: TGTGCCAGTAGTGCGCGGCGGGACAGGGGCAACGAGCAGTACTTC
j_gene: TRBJ2-1; d_gene: .; abundance: many; v_gene: TRBV27; CDR3aa: CASSLRTVSYNEQFF; CDR3nt: TGTGCCAGCAGTTTACGGACAGTGTCCTACAATGAGCAGTTCTTC
j_gene: TRBJ2-3; d_gene: .; abundance: many; v_gene: TRBV10-3; CDR3aa: CAISEKSAGSTDTQYF; CDR3nt: TGTGCCATCAGTGAGAAATCCGCAGGGAGCACAGATACGCAGTATTTT
j_gene: TRBJ1-3; d_gene: .; abundance: many; v_gene: TRBV5-1; CDR3aa: CASSLAPAPGNTIYF; CDR3nt: TGCGCCAGCAGCTTGGCACCCGCTCCCGGAAACACCATATATTTT
j_gene: TRBJ2-6; d_gene: .; abundance: many; v_gene: TRBV4-3; CDR3aa: CASSQDFGFSGANVLTF; CDR3nt: TGCGCCAGCAGCCAAGATTTTGGCTTCTCTGGGGCCAACGTCCTGACTTTC
j_gene: TRBJ1-2; d_gene: .; abundance: few; v_gene: TRBV6-1; CDR3aa: CASSEARGLERVFGHTF; CDR3nt: TGTGCCAGCAGTGAAGCAAGGGGCCTGGAAAGGGTCTTTGGCCACACCTTC
j_gene: TRBJ2-2; d_gene: .; abundance: many; v_gene: TRBV27; CDR3aa: CASSRPGTANTGELFF; CDR3nt: TGTGCCAGCAGTCGACCCGGGACTGCGAACACCGGGGAGCTGTTTTTT
j_gene: TRBJ2-7; d_gene: .; abundance: few; v_gene: TRBV19; CDR3aa: CASSNGIATEQYF; CDR3nt: TGTGCCAGTAGTAATGGAATAGCGACTGAGCAGTACTTC
j_gene: TRBJ2-1; d_gene: .; abundance: .; v_gene: TRBV9; CDR3aa: CASSVEGPVRWCEQFF; CDR3nt: TGTGCCAGCAGCGTAGAGGGGCCCGTAAGGTGGTGTGAGCAGTTCTTT
j_gene: TRBJ2-1; d_gene: .; abundance: .; v_gene: TRBV6-1; CDR3aa: CASRGAGFYNEQFF; CDR3nt: TGTGCCAGCAGGGGGGCGGGCTTCTACAATGAGCAGTTCTTC
j_gene: TRBJ2-1; d_gene: .; abundance: .; v_gene: TRBV11-1; CDR3aa: CASSLGWGGGYNEQFF; CDR3nt: TGTGCCAGCAGCTTAGGATGGGGAGGGGGTTACAATGAGCAGTTCTTC
j_gene: TRBJ2-1; d_gene: TRBD2; abundance: .; v_gene: TRBV12-3/TRBV12-4; CDR3aa: CASSPRTSSNEQFF; CDR3nt: TGTGCCAGCAGTCCCCGGACTAGTTCCAATGAGCAGTTCTTC
j_gene: TRBJ1-6; d_gene: .; abundance: many; v_gene: TRBV6-1; CDR3aa: CASSLHSPLHF; CDR3nt: TGTGCCAGCAGTTTACATTCACCCCTCCACTTT
j_gene: TRBJ2-7; d_gene: TRBD1; abundance: .; v_gene: TRBV27; CDR3aa: CASSRWTGDYYEKYF; CDR3nt: TGTGCCAGCAGCCGTTGGACAGGGGACTACTACGAGAAGTACTTC
j_gene: TRBJ1-6; d_gene: TRBD1; abundance: .; v_gene: TRBV19; CDR3aa: CASISQGIIYNSPLHF; CDR3nt: TGTGCCAGTATTTCACAGGGGATCATCTATAATTCACCCCTCCACTTT
j_gene: TRBJ2-5; d_gene: .; abundance: .; v_gene: TRBV5-1; CDR3aa: CASSPPVEEEETQYF; CDR3nt: TGCGCCAGCAGCCCCCCAGTAGAGGAAGAAGAGACCCAGTACTTC
j_gene: TRBJ1-2; d_gene: .; abundance: many; v_gene: TRBV19; CDR3aa: CAARGGIYGYTF; CDR3nt: TGTGCCGCACGGGGCGGAATCTATGGCTACACCTTC
j_gene: TRBJ1-5; d_gene: .; abundance: many; v_gene: TRBV6-1; CDR3aa: CASMWSGVRGNQPQHF; CDR3nt: TGTGCCAGCATGTGGTCGGGGGTTCGGGGCAATCAGCCCCAGCATTTT
j_gene: TRBJ2-2; d_gene: TRBD2; abundance: many; v_gene: TRBV15; CDR3aa: CATSSLAGGPSAGELFF; CDR3nt: TGTGCCACCAGCAGCCTAGCGGGAGGGCCATCGGCCGGGGAGCTGTTTTTT
j_gene: TRBJ2-1; d_gene: .; abundance: many; v_gene: TRBV7-9; CDR3aa: CASSLGIGQQFF; CDR3nt: TGTGCCAGCAGCTTAGGGATAGGTCAGCAGTTCTTC
j_gene: TRBJ2-7; d_gene: TRBD2; abundance: many; v_gene: TRBV6-5; CDR3aa: CASSYNSGGPYREQYF; CDR3nt: TGTGCCAGCAGTTACAACTCGGGAGGGCCATATCGGGAGCAGTACTTC
j_gene: TRBJ2-7; d_gene: TRBD1; abundance: many; v_gene: TRBV7-9; CDR3aa: CASSFGTAYEQYF; CDR3nt: TGTGCCAGCAGCTTTGGGACAGCCTACGAGCAGTACTTC
j_gene: TRBJ2-2; d_gene: .; abundance: few; v_gene: TRBV6-4; CDR3aa: CASSEDSVGTWELFF; CDR3nt: TGTGCCAGCAGTGAAGATTCCGTGGGCACCTGGGAGCTGTTTTTT
j_gene: TRBJ2-7; d_gene: .; abundance: few; v_gene: TRBV6-1; CDR3aa: CASSPVRKFTQQYF; CDR3nt: TGTGCCAGCAGTCCAGTCCGAAAGTTTACTCAGCAGTACTTC
j_gene: TRBJ2-7; d_gene: .; abundance: many; v_gene: TRBV29-1; CDR3aa: CSVVGQTYEQYF; CDR3nt: TGCAGCGTTGTGGGGCAAACCTACGAGCAGTACTTC
j_gene: TRBJ2-1; d_gene: .; abundance: .; v_gene: TRBV7-9; CDR3aa: CASSLGRDNEQFF; CDR3nt: TGTGCCAGCAGCTTAGGGAGGGACAATGAGCAGTTCTTC
j_gene: TRBJ2-1; d_gene: TRBD2; abundance: many; v_gene: TRBV19; CDR3aa: CASSISLGGVAGALYNEQFF; CDR3nt: TGTGCCAGTAGTATATCGTTAGGGGGTGTAGCGGGAGCCCTCTACAATGAGCAGTTCTTC
j_gene: TRBJ1-4; d_gene: .; abundance: many; v_gene: TRBV6-5; CDR3aa: CASSYVIGWSEKLFF; CDR3nt: TGTGCCAGCAGTTATGTGATCGGGTGGTCTGAAAAACTGTTTTTT
j_gene: TRBJ2-7; d_gene: .; abundance: .; v_gene: TRBV2; CDR3aa: CASRVHGSYEQYF; CDR3nt: TGTGCCAGCAGGGTACATGGCTCCTACGAGCAGTACTTC
j_gene: TRBJ1-2; d_gene: .; abundance: few; v_gene: TRBV30; CDR3aa: CAWSIPPGNYGYTF; CDR3nt: TGTGCCTGGAGCATCCCCCCCGGTAACTATGGCTACACCTTC